Below are 24 T cell receptor beta chains sequenced from a single sample in a study of blood T cell repertoires in COVID-19. The repertoire was sequenced with immunoSEQ multiplex PCR; TCRdb's copy has only in-frame clones and lacks some. This sample has some 300,000 clones, with 87% found just once. The sequencing sample was made of peripheral blood. Receptors were obtained from a man between 18 and 35 years old with active or convalescent COVID-19.

The chain has TRBV10-1 and TRBJ2-7; TRBD1 is a possible D gene (5 bases). With 3 bases removed from V and 5 bases from J, the gap between germline ends came to 14 bases. From germline, CDR1 is WNHNN and CDR2 SYGVQD (reference sequence). The CDR3 loop spans 14 amino acids. The CDR3 loop is CASSDGPRVHEQYF. The CDR3 DNA reads TGCGCCAGCAGTGATGGCCCCAGGGTCCACGAGCAGTACTTC.

The chain recombines TRBV6-5 with TRBJ2-7, with TRBD1 matching 9 bases. Germline loops: CDR1 MNHEY, CDR2 SVGAGI. The CDR3 has 12 residues. After removal of 10 bases from V and 2 bases from J, the junction contained 3 bases not matched to a gene. The CDR3 protein is CAIRQGAYEQYF. The CDR3 nucleotides read TGTGCCATCAGACAGGGGGCCTACGAGCAGTACTTC.

The chain recombines TRBV4-1 with TRBJ2-5; D possibly corresponds to TRBD1 (7 bases). Germline V gives CDR1 MGHRA, CDR2 YSYEKL. The CDR3 covers 18 residues. Trimming took off 2 bases at V and 1 base at J, with 20 bases between the two ends. The CDR3 protein is CASSQMGGVAGGQETQYF. CDR3 coding DNA: TGCGCCAGCAGCCAAATGGGGGGCGTCGCAGGGGGCCAAGAGACCCAGTACTTC.

The rearrangement uses TRBV29-1 and TRBJ1-2, with 8 bases identical to TRBD1. The CDR3 runs 12 residues. Germline V gives CDR1 SQVTM, CDR2 ANQGSEA. V shed 0 bases, J shed 12 bases, and the junction held 6 bases outside the gene matches. The CDR3 reads CSVEEQGARDTF. The CDR3 DNA reads TGCAGCGTTGAAGAGCAGGGGGCGAGAGACACCTTC.

This chain links TRBV5-1 with TRBJ2-1, with 10 bases that match TRBD1. CDR3 length equals 14 residues. After removal of 4 bases from V and 8 bases from J, the junction contained 6 bases not matched to a gene. Germline V lookup: CDR1 SGHRS, CDR2 YFSETQ. In DNA, the CDR3 is TGCGCCAGCAGCCGCGGGACAGGGGTACATGAGCAGTTCTTC. This codes for CASSRGTGVHEQFF.

V usage is TRBV18 and J usage is TRBJ1-1, with 10 bases matching TRBD1. V trimming: 4 bases; J trimming: 5 bases; junction bases outside the gene matches: 10. The germline V gene encodes CDR1 KGHSH and CDR2 LQKENI. The CDR3 is made up of 16 amino acids. In DNA, the CDR3 is TGTGCCAGCTCACAGGGCGGGACAGGGGACGGAACTGAAGCTTTCTTT. Its protein product is CASSQGGTGDGTEAFF.

The table lists this clone with a few counts. The rearrangement links TRBV5-4 to TRBJ1-2; 7 positions agree with TRBD1. CDR1 and CDR2 (germline): SGHNT, YYREEE (reference sequence). Unmatched junction bases numbered 4, after V lost 4 bases and J lost 4 bases. The CDR3 extends over 13 amino acids. Written as DNA, the CDR3 is TGTGCCAGCAGCATAGACAGGGCCTATGGCTACACCTTC. It specifies CASSIDRAYGYTF.

This chain connects TRBV10-3 to TRBJ1-3; D call uncertain. CDR3 length equals 14 residues. Germline V gives CDR1 ENHRY, CDR2 SYGVKD. V dropped 3 bases and J dropped 7 bases, with 13 bases sitting between them. The CDR3 DNA sequence: TGTGCCATCAGTGACCGGGTATCGGGGAACACCATATATTTT. It specifies CAISDRVSGNTIYF.

CDR3: CASSPWSREGQWNNEQFF. CDR3 nucleotide sequence: TGTGCCAGCTCACCGTGGTCGCGGGAGGGCCAATGGAACAATGAGCAGTTCTTC. The chain couples TRBV18 to TRBJ2-1; 9 positions match TRBD2. Germline-derived CDR1 and CDR2 are KGHSH and LQKENI. The CDR3 runs to 18 residues. V was clipped by 3 bases and J by 5 bases; unmatched bases: 14.

V gene TRBV5-6 combines with J gene TRBJ2-7; D is perhaps TRBD2 (5 bases). V dropped 1 base and J dropped 6 bases, with 17 bases sitting between them. The germline gives CDR1 SGHDT, CDR2 YYEEEE. The length of the CDR3 is 15 residues. The CDR3 coding sequence is TGTGCCAGCAGCTTGCTTCCCTCAGGAGGAGCCGAGCAGTACTTC. Protein: CASSLLPSGGAEQYF.

The count of this clone is one. The V and J genes are TRBV28 and TRBJ2-7; 14 bases map to TRBD2. In germline, CDR1 is MDHEN, CDR2 SYDVKM. V lost 5 bases to trimming and J lost 5 bases; unmatched junction nucleotides: 11. The CDR3 consists of 17 residues. The CDR3 DNA reads as TGTGCCAGCAGTGCCCCCGGGACTAGCGGGAGTGTCGACGAGCAGTACTTC. Its translation is CASSAPGTSGSVDEQYF.

The chain links TRBV11-1 to TRBJ2-7; possibly TRBD2 for D (5 bases). The CDR3 is 15 amino acids. Trimming took off 2 bases at V and 4 bases at J, with 15 bases between the two ends. From germline, CDR1 is SGHAT and CDR2 FQDESV (reference sequence). The CDR3 loop is CASSLRTAGRYEQYF. As DNA, the CDR3 is TGTGCCAGCAGCTTAAGGACTGCCGGAAGGTACGAGCAGTACTTC.

The genes are TRBV6-5 and TRBJ2-2; unclear D gene. V lost 7 bases to trimming and J lost 0 bases, with 9 bases between them. Germline CDR1 reads MNHEY; CDR2 reads SVGAGI. The CDR3 sequence is 14 residues long. CDR3 sequence: CASTRLPNTGELFF. The DNA for the CDR3 is TGTGCCAGCACTCGACTCCCGAACACCGGGGAGCTGTTTTTT.

V and J are TRBV27 and TRBJ1-6; tentatively, D is TRBD1 (5 bases). The CDR3 has 16 amino acids. Trimming took 6 bases from V and 6 from J, leaving 18 bases between them. In germline, CDR1 is MNHEY, CDR2 SMNVEV (reference sequence). CDR3 coding DNA: TGTGCCAGCAGCCTCGGGCCCGTGGGGGGTAATTCACCCCTCCACTTT. This translates into CASSLGPVGGNSPLHF.

This clone has only one observation. The rearrangement uses TRBV28 and TRBJ1-6, with D unclear. CDR1 MDHEN and CDR2 SYDVKM come from the germline V gene. The CDR3 is made up of 13 amino acids. The V and J ends lost 8 bases and 6 bases respectively, with 11 bases between them. The DNA of the CDR3 is TGTGCCAGCTTAGAGGGTTTTAATTCACCCCTCCACTTT. Translated, it gives CASLEGFNSPLHF.

This chain connects TRBV2 to TRBJ1-6; perhaps TRBD1 as D (5 bases). The germline V gene has CDR1 SNHLY and CDR2 FYNNEI. Between the trimmed V and J ends, which lost 4 bases and 2 bases, there was a span of 12 bases. This CDR3 region has 16 residues. The CDR3 sequence is CASSGPRGAYNSPLHF. The CDR3 region has the DNA TGTGCCAGCAGTGGCCCCCGGGGGGCCTATAATTCACCCCTCCACTTT.

The genes are TRBV19 and TRBJ2-2, with 10 positions matching TRBD2. V was clipped by 9 bases and J by 6 bases; unmatched bases: 4. Germline values: CDR1 LNHDA, CDR2 SQIVND (reference sequence). The CDR3 has 13 residues. The CDR3 loop reads CASERGGAGELFF. The DNA for the CDR3 is TGTGCCAGCGAGCGGGGGGGAGCCGGGGAGCTGTTTTTT.

The V and J genes are TRBV12-3 or TRBV12-4 and TRBJ1-5, with TRBD1 as a possible D gene (5 bases). This CDR3 region has 13 residues. Trimming removed 6 bases from V and 6 bases from J, with 12 bases in between. CDR3 coding DNA: TGTGCCAGCAGATATGACAGTTCTCAGCCCCAGCATTTT. Translation gives CASRYDSSQPQHF.

The gene calls are TRBV5-1 and TRBJ2-7; TRBD2 matches at 8 bases. Germline CDR1 reads SGHRS; CDR2 reads YFSETQ. The V segment lost 0 bases and the J segment 7 bases; nucleotides outside the gene matches: 6. This CDR3 spans 14 amino acids. CDR3 region: CASSLAGGAWEQYF. The DNA for the CDR3 is TGCGCCAGCAGCTTGGCCGGGGGGGCATGGGAGCAGTACTTC.

This chain connects TRBV7-2 to TRBJ1-2; 11 positions agree with TRBD1. This CDR3 is 15 amino acids long. V was clipped by 5 bases and J by 7 bases; unmatched bases: 9. Germline V gives CDR1 SGHTA, CDR2 FQGNSA. Here the CDR3 reads CASSVSPGQGVGYTF. CDR3 DNA sequence: TGTGCCAGCAGCGTATCACCGGGACAGGGGGTTGGCTACACCTTC. The variable domain in full, with the rest retrieved from reference TRBV7-2 and TRBJ1-2, is GAGVSQSPSNKVTEKGKDVELRCDPISGHTALYWYRQSLGQGLEFLIYFQGNSAPDKSGLPSDRFSAERTGGSVSTLTIQRTQQEDSAVYLCASSVSPGQGVGYTFGSGTRLTVV.

The rearrangement links TRBV9 to TRBJ1-6; perhaps TRBD1 as D (6 bases). Germline V gene lookup returns CDR1 SGDLS and CDR2 YYNGEE. The V end lost 0 bases, the J end lost 8 bases, and 12 bases lay between the germline ends. There are 15 residues in the CDR3. The CDR3 bases are TGTGCCAGCAGCGTAGTTGGGGACAACGATTCACCCCTCCACTTT. This translates into CASSVVGDNDSPLHF.

In this sample, this clone turned up a few times. The V gene is TRBV18, the J gene TRBJ1-1; D is perhaps TRBD1 (6 bases). The CDR3 covers 15 residues. The germline V gene has CDR1 KGHSH and CDR2 LQKENI. The V gene lost 1 base and the J gene lost 3 bases, with 12 bases spanning the gap. CDR3: CASSPQQGLDTEAFF. The CDR3 DNA follows: TGTGCCAGCTCACCACAGCAGGGGCTAGACACTGAAGCTTTCTTT.

V is TRBV4-1 and J is TRBJ2-1; 10 nucleotides align to TRBD2. V shed 0 bases, J shed 8 bases, and the junction held 13 bases outside the gene matches. The V gene's germline CDR1 is MGHRA and CDR2 YSYEKL. This CDR3 is built from 18 residues. CDR3 bases: TGCGCCAGCAGCCAAGAGCTCGGTGGACTAGCGGAGGGCGATGAGCAGTTCTTC. This encodes CASSQELGGLAEGDEQFF.

On this clone itself: Other DNA sequences in the same sample also yield this CDR3. The rearrangement links TRBV6-1 to TRBJ1-5, with D maybe TRBD1 (6 bases). The CDR3 covers 15 residues. Germline CDR1 reads MNHNS; CDR2 reads SASEGT. V was pared by 3 bases and J by 1 base, with 10 bases between. The CDR3 is CASSDNRASNQPQHF. CDR3 coding DNA: TGTGCCAGCAGTGACAACAGGGCGAGCAATCAGCCCCAGCATTTT.